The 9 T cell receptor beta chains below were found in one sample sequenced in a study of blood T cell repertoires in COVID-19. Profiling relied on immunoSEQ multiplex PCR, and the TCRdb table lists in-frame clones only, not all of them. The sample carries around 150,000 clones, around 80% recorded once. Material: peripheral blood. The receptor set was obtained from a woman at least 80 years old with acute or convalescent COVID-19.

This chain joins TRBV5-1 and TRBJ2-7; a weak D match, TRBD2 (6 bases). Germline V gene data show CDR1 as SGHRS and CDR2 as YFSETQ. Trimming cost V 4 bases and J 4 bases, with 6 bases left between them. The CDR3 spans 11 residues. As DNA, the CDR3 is TGCGCCAGCAGCGGGGGGTACGAGCAGTACTTC. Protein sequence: CASSGGYEQYF.

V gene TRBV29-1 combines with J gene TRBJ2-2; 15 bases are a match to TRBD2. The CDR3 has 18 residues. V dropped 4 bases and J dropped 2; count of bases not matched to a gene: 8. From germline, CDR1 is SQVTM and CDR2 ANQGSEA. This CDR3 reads CSVGGTSGRSGNTGELFF. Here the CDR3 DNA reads TGCAGCGTTGGGGGGACTAGCGGGAGGTCGGGAAACACCGGGGAGCTGTTTTTT.

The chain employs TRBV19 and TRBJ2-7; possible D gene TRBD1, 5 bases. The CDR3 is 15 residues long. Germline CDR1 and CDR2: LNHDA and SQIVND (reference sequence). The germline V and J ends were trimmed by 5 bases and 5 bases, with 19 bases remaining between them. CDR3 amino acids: CASSPFRTRANEQYF. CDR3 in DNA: TGTGCCAGTAGTCCCTTTAGGACACGGGCGAACGAGCAGTACTTC. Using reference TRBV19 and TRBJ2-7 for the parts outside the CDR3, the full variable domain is DGGITQSPKYLFRKEGQNVTLSCEQNLNHDAMYWYRQDPGQGLRLIYYSQIVNDFQKGDIAEGYSVSREKKESFPLTVTSAQKNPTAFYLCASSPFRTRANEQYFGPGTRLTVT.

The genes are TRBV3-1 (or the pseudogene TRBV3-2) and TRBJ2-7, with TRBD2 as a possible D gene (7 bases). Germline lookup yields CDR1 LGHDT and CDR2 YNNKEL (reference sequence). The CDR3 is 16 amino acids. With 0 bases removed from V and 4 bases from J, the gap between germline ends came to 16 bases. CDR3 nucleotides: TGTGCCAGCAGCCAAGAGGGGGGCGGGAGTTGGTACGAGCAGTACTTC. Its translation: CASSQEGGGSWYEQYF.

CDR3: CASMRQGDQPQHF. DNA for the CDR3: TGTGCCAGCATGAGACAGGGAGATCAGCCCCAGCATTTT. The rearrangement joins TRBV6-5 to TRBJ1-5; TRBD1 matches at 7 bases. The CDR3 extends over 13 amino acids. J was trimmed by 5 bases and V by 7 bases; bases with no gene match: 5. CDR1 is MNHEY, CDR2 SVGAGI, per germline.

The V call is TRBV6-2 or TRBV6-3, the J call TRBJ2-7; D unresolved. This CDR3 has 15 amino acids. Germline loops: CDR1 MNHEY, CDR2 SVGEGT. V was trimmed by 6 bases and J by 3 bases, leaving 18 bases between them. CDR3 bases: TGTGCCAGCAGCAAGCGCCAAAAGACCTTCTACGAGCAGTACTTC. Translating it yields CASSKRQKTFYEQYF.

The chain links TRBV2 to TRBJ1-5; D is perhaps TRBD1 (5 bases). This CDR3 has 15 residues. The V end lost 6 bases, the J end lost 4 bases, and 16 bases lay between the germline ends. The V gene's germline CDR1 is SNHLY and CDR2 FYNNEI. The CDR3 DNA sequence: TGTGCCAGCAGCGGGGGAGAGGGAGAAAATCAGCCCCAGCATTTT. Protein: CASSGGEGENQPQHF.

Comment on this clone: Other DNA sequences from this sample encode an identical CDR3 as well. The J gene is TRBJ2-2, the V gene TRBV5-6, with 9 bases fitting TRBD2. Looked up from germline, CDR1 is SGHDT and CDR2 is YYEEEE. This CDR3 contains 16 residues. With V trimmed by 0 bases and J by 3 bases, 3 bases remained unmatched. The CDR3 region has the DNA TGTGCCAGCAGCTTGGTGTTAGCGGGAGACACCGGGGAGCTGTTTTTT. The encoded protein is CASSLVLAGDTGELFF.

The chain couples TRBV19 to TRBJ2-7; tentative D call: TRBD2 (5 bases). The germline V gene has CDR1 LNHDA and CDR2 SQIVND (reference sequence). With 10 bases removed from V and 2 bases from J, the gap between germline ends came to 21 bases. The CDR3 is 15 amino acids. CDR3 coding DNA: TGTGCCACCGGCGGCAAACAAGGAGGAACCTACGAGCAGTACTTC. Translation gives CATGGKQGGTYEQYF.